This T cell receptor (beta chain) appears in the sequencing data of a study of OX40 agonist ivuxolimab in advanced cancers. Study outcomes and limitations: The work left the antigen specificity of expanded peripheral T cells undetermined.

Generated by immunoSEQ multiplex PCR, the TCRdb table keeps only in-frame clones and is missing some. The data show more than 65,000 clones, 75% to 85% seen once. The CDR3 is 12 residues long. The V gene lost 3 bases and the J gene lost 4 bases, with 7 bases spanning the gap. Germline V gene sequence: CDR1 MDHEN, CDR2 SYDVKM. On this clone itself: No antigen is known for it.

The sample here was CD4+ or CD8+ T cells sorted from blood, taken in a trial of the OX40 agonist ivuxolimab. This TCR was sampled from an adult with an advanced solid tumor such as melanoma, head and neck, liver or kidney cancer. The chain carries TRBV28 and TRBJ2-7; the D is unclear. The DNA for the CDR3 is TGTGCCAGCAGTTTGGAAGCTTACGAGCAGTACTTC. This translates into CASSLEAYEQYF.